The 26 T cell receptor beta chains reported below all come from one sample, sequenced in a study of beta chain features in type 1 diabetes. Expressed TCRB transcripts were sequenced, since all the RNA that had been isolated was reverse transcribed. TCRdb's copy holds only in-frame clones and misses some; the assay was immunoSEQ multiplex PCR. This table has around 400,000 clones, about 14% appearing once. Sequencing used naive CD4+ T cells from blood. These receptors all stem from a woman under 30 in good health.

The chain links TRBV30 to TRBJ1-1; D is ambiguous. Germline V gene sequence: CDR1 GTSNPN, CDR2 SVGIG (reference sequence). Trimming left V 0 bases short and J 5 bases short, with 13 bases between. The CDR3 loop spans 14 amino acids. CDR3 sequence (DNA): TGTGCCTGGAGTGTAGGGAGCTTGGGGACTGAAGCTTTCTTT. The encoded protein is CAWSVGSLGTEAFF.

This chain connects TRBV25-1 to TRBJ1-2; D might be TRBD1 (5 bases). The CDR3 is 13 amino acids. Trimming took off 3 bases at V and 5 bases at J, with 10 bases between the two ends. CDR1 and CDR2 from the germline V gene are MGHDK and SYGVNS. The CDR3 region is CASSDAGLYGYTF. In DNA, the CDR3 is TGTGCCAGCAGTGATGCGGGGCTGTATGGCTACACCTTC.

This rearrangement joins TRBV28 to TRBJ2-7; 9 positions agree with TRBD2. V was pared by 2 bases and J by 6 bases, with 5 bases of the junction left unmatched. The CDR3 runs to 14 residues. In germline, CDR1 is MDHEN, CDR2 SYDVKM. CDR3 DNA sequence: TGTGCCAGCAGTTTACTGCTAGCGGGACTCGAGCAGTACTTC. Protein product: CASSLLLAGLEQYF.

The rearrangement uses TRBV27 and TRBJ2-6; a possible D gene is TRBD1 (6 bases). V was clipped by 8 bases and J by 7 bases, with 12 bases between them. The germline V gene has CDR1 MNHEY and CDR2 SMNVEV (reference sequence). This CDR3 comprises 13 residues. The CDR3 nucleotides read TGTGCCAGCGGTGAACAGGGTGCCAACGTCCTGACTTTC. It is translated as CASGEQGANVLTF. The full variable domain, in which reference TRBV27 and TRBJ2-6 provide the parts outside the CDR3, is EAQVTQNPRYLITVTGKKLTVTCSQNMNHEYMSWYRQDPGLGLRQIYYSMNVEVTDKGDVPEGYKVSRKEKRNFPLILESPSPNQTSLYFCASGEQGANVLTFGAGSRLTVL.

There are a few counts of this clone. This chain joins TRBV29-1 and TRBJ2-1; 8 nucleotides match TRBD2. Losses at the gene ends were 5 bases for V and 1 base for J; bases not matched to a gene: 7. Looked up from germline, CDR1 is SQVTM and CDR2 is ANQGSEA. The CDR3 has 15 residues. DNA for the CDR3: TGCAGCGTTACAATAGCGGGAAGGTCCTACAATGAGCAGTTCTTC. It translates to CSVTIAGRSYNEQFF.

This chain uses TRBV14 with TRBJ1-2, with unresolved D. The CDR3 runs to 13 residues. Germline V gene sequence: CDR1 SGHDN, CDR2 FVKESK. V was trimmed by 10 bases and J by 4 bases, leaving 16 bases between them. The CDR3, as DNA: TGTGCCACCGCAAGGGAGTTGGGCTATGGCTACACCTTC. This codes for CATARELGYGYTF.

This clone was found a few times. This rearrangement joins TRBV7-2 to TRBJ1-1, with 8 bases identical to TRBD1. With V trimmed by 5 bases and J by 5 bases, 7 bases remained unmatched. Germline CDR1 SGHTA, CDR2 FQGNSA. This CDR3 has 14 residues. In DNA form, the CDR3 reads TGTGCCAGCAGCCCACAGGGGGGCGGGACTGAAGCTTTCTTT. Protein: CASSPQGGGTEAFF.

CDR3 sequence (DNA): TGTGCCAGCAGCCCCTCCGGACTAGCGAAGAATGAGCAGTTCTTC. Translation gives CASSPSGLAKNEQFF. The chain uses TRBV6-5 and TRBJ2-1, with TRBD2 matching 9 bases. Germline V gene lookup returns CDR1 MNHEY and CDR2 SVGAGI. V shed 6 bases and J 7 bases; nucleotides not matched to a gene: 10. There are 15 residues in the CDR3.

The chain combines TRBV6-6 with TRBJ1-1; 7 nucleotides agree with TRBD1. The CDR3 has 14 amino acids. CDR1 and CDR2 from the germline V gene are MNHNY and SVGAGI (reference sequence). The trim removed 6 bases at V and 7 bases at J, leaving 11 bases unmatched. CDR3: CASSLDRPTLEAFF. Written as DNA, the CDR3 is TGTGCCAGCAGCCTGGACAGGCCTACGCTTGAAGCTTTCTTT.

The chain employs TRBV18 and TRBJ2-6, with D maybe TRBD2 (5 bases). There are 15 residues in the CDR3. Germline CDR1 and CDR2: KGHSH and LQKENI. Trimming left V 3 bases short and J 0 bases short, with 6 bases between. The CDR3 bases are TGTGCCAGCTCACCGAGGGTCTCTGGGGCCAACGTCCTGACTTTC. Translation: CASSPRVSGANVLTF.

A few counts support this clone. The rearrangement uses TRBV18 and TRBJ2-7; TRBD2 aligns across 13 bases. With V trimmed by 0 bases and J by 4 bases, 0 bases remained unmatched. The CDR3 sequence is 15 residues long. From germline, CDR1 is KGHSH and CDR2 LQKENI. Here the CDR3 DNA reads TGTGCCAGCTCACCACCGGGACTAGCGGGATACGAGCAGTACTTC. This gives the protein CASSPPGLAGYEQYF.

The J gene is TRBJ2-1, the V gene TRBV29-1, with 10 bases aligning to TRBD2. CDR1 and CDR2 (germline): SQVTM, ANQGSEA. J was trimmed by 5 bases and V by 8 bases; bases with no gene match: 9. This CDR3 spans 14 amino acids. The CDR3 bases are TGCAGCATCAAGCGGACTAGCGGAAACAATGAGCAGTTCTTC. Translated: CSIKRTSGNNEQFF.

The rearrangement uses TRBV7-2 and TRBJ1-5; the D is unclear. This CDR3 is 14 amino acids long. V gave up 1 base and J gave up 6 bases, with 10 bases separating them. Germline CDR1 reads SGHTA; CDR2 reads FQGNSA. The CDR3 sequence is CASSLDESVQPQHF. The CDR3 DNA follows: TGTGCCAGCAGCTTAGATGAGTCCGTTCAGCCCCAGCATTTT.

This clone was observed a few times. The V gene is TRBV30, the J gene TRBJ2-7, with TRBD2 identical over 10 bases. There are 19 residues in the CDR3. Germline-derived CDR1 and CDR2 are GTSNPN and SVGIG (reference sequence). Trimming cost V 1 base and J 2 bases; bases outside gene matches: 17. CDR3 in DNA: TGTGCCTGGAGTGGAGGTTCCAGGCTCACTGGGACTAGCGCCTACGAGCAGTACTTC. This sequence encodes CAWSGGSRLTGTSAYEQYF.

This clone appeared a few times. The chain has TRBV11-2 and TRBJ2-1, with TRBD1 matching 7 bases. CDR1 and CDR2 (germline): SGHAT, FQNNGV. V shed 1 base and J 4 bases; nucleotides not matched to a gene: 10. The CDR3 sequence is 17 residues long. In nucleotides, the CDR3 is TGTGCCAGCAGCTTAGGGGGGACAGACTTCTATTACAATGAGCAGTTCTTC. Its translation is CASSLGGTDFYYNEQFF.

The V gene is TRBV29-1, the J gene TRBJ1-1; D call uncertain. Per the germline V gene, CDR1 is SQVTM and CDR2 is ANQGSEA. There are 12 residues in the CDR3. Trimming pared 6 bases from V and 4 bases from J, leaving 12 bases between. CDR3: CSVRGFSTEAFF. The CDR3 coding sequence is TGCAGCGTGCGGGGTTTTAGCACTGAAGCTTTCTTT.

This clone has more than one count but fewer than ten. The chain couples TRBV5-1 to TRBJ2-1, with D possibly matching TRBD2 (6 bases). Looked up from germline, CDR1 is SGHRS and CDR2 is YFSETQ. The V and J ends lost 2 bases and 8 bases respectively, with 11 bases between them. There are 13 residues in the CDR3. The CDR3 region is CASSLRGIYEQFF. The CDR3 DNA reads TGCGCCAGCAGCTTACGGGGGATCTATGAGCAGTTCTTC.

This clone was observed a few times. The rearrangement links TRBV21-1 to TRBJ1-5; TRBD1, as called in the table, went unchecked against the DNA. TRBV21-1 is a recognized pseudogene. CDR3 size: 16 residues. The DNA for the CDR3 is TGTGCCAGCACTCTTACAGATGACAGCGATAATCAGCCCCAGCATTTT. Protein sequence: CASTLTDDSDNQPQHF.

V gene TRBV5-5 combines with J gene TRBJ2-1; D possibly corresponds to TRBD2 (6 bases). The V end was cut by 0 bases, the J end by 2 bases, with 9 bases between. This CDR3 contains 15 residues. Germline assignment: CDR1 SGHKS and CDR2 YYEKEE (reference sequence). The CDR3 reads CASSLGIAAYNEQFF. CDR3 nucleotides: TGTGCCAGCAGCTTGGGGATAGCGGCCTACAATGAGCAGTTCTTC.

In its sample, this clone was seen once. This rearrangement joins TRBV30 to TRBJ1-5; 10 bases line up with TRBD1. This CDR3 has 15 residues. Losses at the gene ends were 3 bases for V and 1 base for J; bases not matched to a gene: 3. The germline V gene encodes CDR1 GTSNPN and CDR2 SVGIG (reference sequence). The DNA of the CDR3 is TGTGCCTGGAGGACAGGGGGCTTGAGCAATCAGCCCCAGCATTTT. It is translated as CAWRTGGLSNQPQHF.

The gene calls are TRBV27 and TRBJ1-1; no clear D gene. The CDR3 is 14 residues long. From germline, CDR1 is MNHEY and CDR2 SMNVEV (reference sequence). Trimming shortened V by 2 bases and J by 0 bases, and 7 bases separated the two germline ends. The DNA of the CDR3 is TGTGCCAGCAGTTTAGCCAGAATGAACACTGAAGCTTTCTTT. Translation: CASSLARMNTEAFF.

The rearrangement links TRBV6-5 to TRBJ2-3; the D gene is possibly TRBD2 (7 bases). With 7 bases removed from V and 6 bases from J, the gap between germline ends came to 20 bases. Germline CDR1 reads MNHEY; CDR2 reads SVGAGI. The CDR3 has 15 residues. CDR3 in DNA: TGTGCCAGCAAAGGGGGAGGCGGGAGAGCGGATACGCAGTATTTT. Protein: CASKGGGGRADTQYF.

V is TRBV29-1 and J is TRBJ2-5, with 11 bases fitting TRBD2. V dropped 4 bases and J dropped 5; count of bases not matched to a gene: 9. Germline V gene sequence: CDR1 SQVTM, CDR2 ANQGSEA. The CDR3 runs 15 residues. The DNA for the CDR3 is TGCAGCGTTGCCGGGACTAGCGGATTGAGGGAGACCCAGTACTTC. It is translated as CSVAGTSGLRETQYF.

The genes are TRBV19 and TRBJ2-7; D is ambiguous. V was pared by 5 bases and J by 3 bases, with 11 bases between. Germline CDR1 and CDR2: LNHDA and SQIVND (reference sequence). This CDR3 is 13 amino acids long. This CDR3 reads CASSSSSVYEQYF. DNA for the CDR3: TGTGCCAGTAGTTCCTCGTCAGTCTACGAGCAGTACTTC.

The rearrangement uses TRBV6-5 and TRBJ2-7; D possibly corresponds to TRBD1 (6 bases). The germline V and J ends were trimmed by 6 bases and 4 bases, with 13 bases remaining between them. CDR1 and CDR2 from the germline V gene are MNHEY and SVGAGI. This CDR3 spans 13 amino acids. In DNA, the CDR3 is TGTGCCAGCAGGGCAGGGGTAACTTACGAGCAGTACTTC. Translation gives CASRAGVTYEQYF.

The V call is TRBV4-1, the J call TRBJ2-2; tentative D call: TRBD1 (6 bases). Germline CDR1 is MGHRA and CDR2 is YSYEKL. V lost 3 bases and J lost 4, with 15 bases in between. CDR3 size: 16 residues. CDR3 protein: CASSHRPDSSTGELFF. CDR3 sequence (DNA): TGCGCCAGCAGCCACCGCCCGGACAGTAGCACCGGGGAGCTGTTTTTT.